The 20 T cell receptor beta chains below come from one sample, sequenced in a study of shared clonotypes between healthy human individuals. The method was immunoSEQ multiplex PCR; TCRdb's version includes in-frame clones alone and lacks a portion of them. This sample has roughly 2.1 million clones; 85% to 95% occur once, and the top ten carry approximately 1.7%. The naive CD8 fraction comprised CD45RO-negative cells positively selected for CCR7 and excluded terminally differentiated effector memory CD45RA+ cells. Sample: naive CD8+ T cells from PBMCs. The receptors were gathered from a man aged 18 to 29 in good health. Some clones in this sample may be carry-over from other donors' samples.

The chain uses TRBV5-4 and TRBJ1-5; 9 bases fit TRBD1. The CDR3 is made up of 15 amino acids. Germline V gene sequence: CDR1 SGHNT, CDR2 YYREEE (reference sequence). After removal of 4 bases from V and 4 bases from J, the junction contained 6 bases not matched to a gene. This CDR3 is CASSQDRGSNQPQHF. In nucleotides, the CDR3 is TGTGCCAGCAGCCAGGACAGGGGCAGTAATCAGCCCCAGCATTTT.

This chain links TRBV4-1 with TRBJ2-2; D is undetermined. The CDR3 covers 13 residues. The V end lost 1 base, the J end lost 7 bases, and 7 bases lay between the germline ends. CDR1 is MGHRA, CDR2 YSYEKL, per germline. The CDR3 reads CASSQVLIGELFF. CDR3 DNA: TGCGCCAGCAGCCAAGTTCTGATCGGGGAGCTGTTTTTT.

V usage is TRBV7-9 and J usage is TRBJ1-3; D call uncertain. Trimming cost V 7 bases and J 1 base, with 5 bases left between them. Germline CDR1 reads SEHNR; CDR2 reads FQNEAQ (reference sequence). The CDR3 has 12 residues. The DNA for the CDR3 is TGTGCCAGCACCCCTTCTGGAAACACCATATATTTT. Protein product: CASTPSGNTIYF.

V usage is TRBV5-8 and J usage is TRBJ2-1; D may be TRBD1 or TRBD2 (5 bases each). This CDR3 has 17 amino acids. Germline-derived CDR1 and CDR2 are SGHTS and YDEGEE. Trimming removed 4 bases at V and 4 bases at J, with 21 bases between. The CDR3 is CASSLGSGTLIYNEQFF. CDR3 coding DNA: TGTGCCAGCAGCCTGGGGTCCGGGACCCTAATATACAATGAGCAGTTCTTC. The whole variable domain, filled in from reference TRBV5-8 and TRBJ2-1, reads EAGVTQSPTHLIKTRGQQATLRCSPISGHTSVYWYQQALGLGLQFLLWYDEGEERNRGNFPPRFSGRQFPNYSSELNVNALELEDSALYLCASSLGSGTLIYNEQFFGPGTRLTVL.

This rearrangement joins TRBV7-2 to TRBJ2-2; 13 nucleotides line up with TRBD2. The trim removed 3 bases at V and 4 bases at J, leaving 11 bases unmatched. The CDR3 is 19 residues long. Germline V gives CDR1 SGHTA, CDR2 FQGNSA. The CDR3 coding sequence is TGTGCCAGCAGCTTGTGGCGGGTCGGACTAGCGGGAGCCACCGGGGAGCTGTTTTTT. Translating it yields CASSLWRVGLAGATGELFF.

J is TRBJ2-7 and V is TRBV30; the D is unclear. There are 11 residues in the CDR3. From germline, CDR1 is GTSNPN and CDR2 SVGIG (reference sequence). Trimming shortened V by 4 bases and J by 3 bases, and 7 bases separated the two germline ends. In nucleotides, the CDR3 is TGTGCCTGGATGGGGAACTACGAGCAGTACTTC. It is translated as CAWMGNYEQYF. The entire variable domain, with the rest obtained from reference TRBV30 and TRBJ2-7, is as follows: SQTIHQWPATLVQPVGSPLSLECTVEGTSNPNLYWYRQAAGRGLQLLFYSVGIGQISSEVPQNLSASRPQDRQFILSSKKLLLSDSGFYLCAWMGNYEQYFGPGTRLTVT.

CDR3 region: CASSLKYYHEDSTDTQYF. DNA for the CDR3: TGTGCCAGCAGCTTGAAATATTACCACGAGGATAGCACAGATACGCAGTATTTT. V usage is TRBV11-2 and J usage is TRBJ2-3; the D is unclear. This CDR3 has 18 amino acids. Trimming took 3 bases from V and 0 from J, leaving 19 bases between them. Per germline, CDR1 SGHAT and CDR2 FQNNGV.

Turning to this clone: Other DNA sequences of this sample code for an identical CDR3. The chain combines TRBV6-6 with TRBJ2-1, with 11 bases lining up with TRBD2. Germline assignment: CDR1 MNHNY and CDR2 SVGAGI (reference sequence). Unmatched junction bases numbered 3, after V lost 7 bases and J lost 4 bases. This CDR3 has 14 residues. The CDR3 coding sequence is TGTGCCAGCACGGGGACTAGCGGATACAATGAGCAGTTCTTC. Protein sequence: CASTGTSGYNEQFF.

This sequence joins TRBV7-2 and TRBJ2-5, with 16 positions matching TRBD2. V shed 4 bases and J 2 bases; nucleotides not matched to a gene: 1. The germline V gene encodes CDR1 SGHTA and CDR2 FQGNSA. The CDR3 is 16 amino acids. The CDR3 region is CASSSGLAGGQETQYF. As DNA, the CDR3 is TGTGCCAGCAGCTCGGGACTAGCGGGAGGGCAAGAGACCCAGTACTTC.

This chain connects TRBV29-1 to TRBJ2-7; 9 positions match TRBD1. V lost 4 bases and J lost 4; bases outside the gene matches: 5. The CDR3 is 13 amino acids. Germline CDR1 reads SQVTM; CDR2 reads ANQGSEA. The CDR3 loop is CSVVDRGSYEQYF. CDR3 nucleotide sequence: TGCAGCGTTGTCGACAGGGGGTCTTACGAGCAGTACTTC.

The V gene is TRBV7-2, the J gene TRBJ2-1; D ambiguous. The V and J ends lost 0 bases and 3 bases respectively, with 15 bases between them. CDR3 length: 17 residues. Germline CDR1 SGHTA, CDR2 FQGNSA. CDR3 loop: CASSLAMGRYVYNEQFF. The CDR3 DNA is TGTGCCAGCAGCTTAGCGATGGGCAGGTACGTCTACAATGAGCAGTTCTTC.

This sequence joins TRBV2 and TRBJ2-7; TRBD1 matches at 12 bases. Germline V gene sequence: CDR1 SNHLY, CDR2 FYNNEI. The length of the CDR3 is 13 residues. The junction had 2 bases not matched to a gene; V was cut back by 9 bases and J by 2 bases. The CDR3 DNA is TGTGCCAGAGGGGACAGGGGGCCCTACGAGCAGTACTTC. It codes for CARGDRGPYEQYF.

This rearrangement joins TRBV5-1 to TRBJ2-7; tentatively, D is TRBD2 (5 bases). Trimming took off 4 bases at V and 6 bases at J, with 11 bases between the two ends. Per germline, CDR1 SGHRS and CDR2 YFSETQ. The CDR3 is 12 amino acids. The CDR3 DNA sequence: TGCGCCAGCAGCCCGGGGTCCCTCGAGCAGTACTTC. As protein: CASSPGSLEQYF. Combining the CDR3 with reference TRBV5-1 and TRBJ2-7 gives the whole variable domain KAGVTQTPRYLIKTRGQQVTLSCSPISGHRSVSWYQQTPGQGLQFLFEYFSETQRNKGNFPGRFSGRQFSNSRSEMNVSTLELGDSALYLCASSPGSLEQYFGPGTRLTVT.

V is TRBV4-1 and J is TRBJ2-1; D unclear. Looked up from germline, CDR1 is MGHRA and CDR2 is YSYEKL. CDR3 size: 15 residues. The V end was cut by 0 bases, the J end by 12 bases, with 18 bases between. The CDR3 nucleotides are TGCGCCAGCAGCCAAGAAGATGTCTCCGTGAGACCGCAGTTCTTC. Protein product: CASSQEDVSVRPQFF.

With regard to this clone: The sample carries other DNA sequences with the same CDR3. Written as DNA, the CDR3 is TGTGCCAGCAGCCAAGGTATATCCTACGAGCAGTACTTC. It is translated as CASSQGISYEQYF. The chain employs TRBV4-2 and TRBJ2-7; D remains unclear. The germline V gene has CDR1 LGHNA and CDR2 YNFKEQ. The CDR3 runs 13 residues. The V and J ends lost 1 base and 1 base respectively, with 5 bases between them.

Remarks on this clone: Other DNA sequences of this sample code for an identical CDR3. The chain is built from TRBV9 and TRBJ1-2; 8 positions match TRBD1. The V gene end was trimmed by 3 bases and the J gene end by 2 bases; junction bases not matched to a gene: 3. The CDR3 totals 14 residues. Germline V lookup: CDR1 SGDLS, CDR2 YYNGEE. The CDR3 loop reads CASSGRQGNYGYTF. For the CDR3, the DNA is TGTGCCAGCAGCGGCCGACAGGGGAACTATGGCTACACCTTC.

The CDR3 loop is CASRPQNYGYTF. The CDR3 DNA reads TGTGCCAGCAGGCCTCAGAACTATGGCTACACCTTC. The J gene is TRBJ1-2, the V gene TRBV28; no clear D. The germline gives CDR1 MDHEN, CDR2 SYDVKM. The V and J ends lost 6 bases and 2 bases respectively, with 7 bases between them. The length of the CDR3 is 12 residues.

The rearrangement uses TRBV6-5 and TRBJ2-2, with a tentative D call TRBD1 (6 bases). The CDR3 is made up of 14 amino acids. Germline V gene sequence: CDR1 MNHEY, CDR2 SVGAGI. V shed 7 bases and J shed 7 bases, with 16 bases lying between them. This CDR3 is CASINRVGGGELFF. The CDR3 coding sequence is TGTGCCAGCATCAACAGGGTTGGTGGCGGGGAGCTGTTTTTT.

V gene TRBV7-9 combines with J gene TRBJ2-7; possibly TRBD1 for D (6 bases). The CDR3 runs 14 residues. CDR1 SEHNR and CDR2 FQNEAQ come from the germline V gene (reference sequence). Trimming removed 0 bases at V and 4 bases at J, with 10 bases between. CDR3 sequence: CASSLAGTPYEQYF. DNA of the CDR3: TGTGCCAGCAGCTTAGCCGGGACACCGTACGAGCAGTACTTC.

The chain's CDR3 is CATRADGSYEQYF. The CDR3 DNA is TGTGCCACCAGAGCGGACGGCTCCTACGAGCAGTACTTC. The rearrangement uses TRBV15 and TRBJ2-7, with TRBD2 as a possible D gene (5 bases). Trimming left V 6 bases short and J 0 bases short, with 9 bases between. Germline loops: CDR1 LNHNV, CDR2 YYDKDF (reference sequence). The CDR3 is made up of 13 amino acids.